Sequencing of this T cell receptor beta chain was carried out in a study of cytomegalovirus exposure and HLA in healthy donors listed by TCRdb under 2017. In terms of the full investigation: A later analysis indicated that the 120 validation repertoires were generated on the platform also employed for the approximately 700 repertoires of the first cohort. High-throughput TCR immunosequencing, statistical association of individual TCRs with disease status, and machine learning were combined to predict cytomegalovirus infection status. Along with the roughly 700-subject first cohort, a separate validation cohort of 120 different subjects was used. The study was designed to test whether signatures of past pathogen exposure could be identified by cataloging public T cell receptors.

With regard to this clone: This receptor's antigen is unknown. Qualities for individual bases were not recorded, and no much larger clone is one base off.

Study-wide findings and limitations: The classifier was reported to diagnose cytomegalovirus status with high specificity and sensitivity in both the original and validation cohorts. It was suggested by the authors that the approach could potentially be generalized to other disease states and immunological phenotypes. In vitro tests confirmed that three of the cytomegalovirus-associated TCR beta chains recognize cytomegalovirus antigens. Across donors, most TCR sequences were observed very rarely, whereas some public TCRs were present in many individuals. In the study, 150 to 200 TCR beta chains were listed as associated with cytomegalovirus. A later analysis found that TCRs clustered in the first cohort also tended to co-occur in the 110 or so validation repertoires, with more than 90% of cluster scores above 0. All 120 or so repertoires were used to score co-occurrence in the validation cohort in a later analysis, because that analysis had no HLA typing for the cohort.

The library was generated by the immunoSEQ multiplex PCR assay. Per the original workflow: A statistical classification framework was developed to diagnose cytomegalovirus status using the catalog of TCR beta chain sequences. Imported from immuneACCESS, the table was reduced by TCRdb to in-frame sequences with V and J called. These copies leave out some clones; in studies compared against another copy, an unresolved V gene accounts for under half, and the cause of the remainder is not known. The V and J calls and clone size were taken over from that table, and D and trimming were inferred from the DNA. Within this sample are under 150,000 clones, with just over 90% of them counted one time only. Jointly, the top ten make up 0.6% to 0.8% of the sample. Donors formed part of the validation cohort, which comprised 120 subjects and was distinct from the first cohort of roughly 600 subjects. The cysteine opens and the phenylalanine closes a CDR3 of 14 amino acids. Just the 42-base CDR3 DNA is kept, in frame starting at base 1. The germline V gene yields MNHEY for CDR1 and SVGAGI for CDR2. Cut back by 6 bases and 2 bases, the V and J ends lie 14 bases apart.

The specimen sequenced was PBMCs. The TCR was taken from a man younger than 35 in good health and CMV-seronegative. The chain is made from TRBV6-5 and TRBJ2-7; TRBD2 might be the D gene, on 6 matching bases. The nucleotides read TGTGCCAGCAGAAAGAGGACTACCGCCTACGAGCAGTACTTC. It translates to CASRKRTTAYEQYF.